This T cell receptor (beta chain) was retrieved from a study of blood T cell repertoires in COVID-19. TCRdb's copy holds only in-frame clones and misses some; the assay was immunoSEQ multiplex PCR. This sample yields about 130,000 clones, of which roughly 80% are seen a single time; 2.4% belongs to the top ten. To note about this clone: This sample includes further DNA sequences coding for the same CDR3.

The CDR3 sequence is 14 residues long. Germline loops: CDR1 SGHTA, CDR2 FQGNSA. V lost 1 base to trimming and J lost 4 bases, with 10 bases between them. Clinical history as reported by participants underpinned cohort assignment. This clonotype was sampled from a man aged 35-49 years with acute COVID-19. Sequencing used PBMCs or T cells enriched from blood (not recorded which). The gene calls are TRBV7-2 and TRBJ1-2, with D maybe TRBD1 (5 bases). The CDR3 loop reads CASSLVGGAYGYTF. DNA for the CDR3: TGTGCCAGCAGCTTAGTGGGGGGTGCCTATGGCTACACCTTC.